The entry below gives a single T cell receptor beta chain sequence along with its context. Antigen specificity is unknown. This record comes from a study of regulatory T cells in long-lasting Graves disease. Study-wide points: Gene preferences differed: TRBV28, TRBJ1-2, TRBJ2-5 in persistent cases.

Relying on iRepertoire HTBI primers and Arm-PCR of CDR3 regions, the team built TCR beta libraries. In TCRdb, the multiplex PCR reads were re-called with MiXCR into one record per CDR3 protein. Among almost 350,000 distinct CDR3 sequences listed, about 19% were seen once. CDR3 size: 16 residues. Germline loops: CDR1 MNHGY, CDR2 SVAAGI. V lost 3 bases to trimming and J lost 4 bases, with 15 bases between them. This sample's time point: persistent/refractory GD, antithyroid drugs over 5 years with positive TRAb. Construction of the TCR library relied on RNA isolated from PBMCs. Those enrolled as patients came out of an endocrinology department in Xi'an, China.

The clonotype comes from a female donor with Graves disease. This chain uses TRBV6-9 with TRBJ1-4, with D possibly TRBD1 on 6 matching bases. The sample was peripheral blood mononuclear cells (PBMCs), taken when the disease was refractory, from a patient treated with antithyroid drugs. The CDR3 coding sequence is TGTGCCAGCAGTTACAGCGGGGGCGGAGGTAATGAAAAACTGTTTTTT. Translation gives CASSYSGGGGNEKLFF.